The 21 T cell receptor beta chains reported below all come from one sample, sequenced in a study of blood T cell repertoires in COVID-19 (TCRdb year 2020). Library preparation employed the immunoSEQ multiplex PCR assay. TCRdb obtained this table from immuneACCESS and retained in-frame rearrangements with V and J assigned. These tables miss some clones; where compared with another copy, unresolved V genes account for less than half of the shortfall, and the remainder is unexplained. The sample records 100,000 to 140,000 clones, approximately 88% of which are singletons. The top ten constitute about 4% of the sample. The specimen was peripheral blood. The receptors shown here come from a human donor in a cohort sampled during active COVID-19.

This clone occurred once. The rearrangement uses TRBV5-1 and TRBJ2-5; 14 nucleotides agree with TRBD2. The germline V gene encodes CDR1 SGHRS and CDR2 YFSETQ. The CDR3 runs to 15 residues. The V gene end was trimmed by 4 bases and the J gene end by 5 bases; junction bases not matched to a gene: 4. The CDR3 coding sequence is TGCGCCAGCAGCAAGGGACTAGCGGGAGTCGAGACCCAGTACTTC. The encoded protein is CASSKGLAGVETQYF.

V is TRBV7-9 and J is TRBJ2-1, with TRBD2 identical over 8 bases. The ends lost 7 bases at V and 0 bases at J; junction bases unmatched: 2. CDR3 size: 14 residues. Germline CDR1 is SEHNR and CDR2 is FQNEAQ (reference sequence). The CDR3 DNA sequence: TGTGCCAGCAACAGCGGGGGCTCCTACAATGAGCAGTTCTTC. This gives the protein CASNSGGSYNEQFF.

CDR3 DNA: TGTGCCAGCAGCGTATCCGGGACAGGTACCTACGAGCAGTACTTC. This codes for CASSVSGTGTYEQYF. The V call is TRBV9, the J call TRBJ2-7, with 8 positions matching TRBD1. The V and J ends lost 1 base and 2 bases, in that order; junction bases with no gene match: 5. CDR1 is SGDLS, CDR2 YYNGEE, per germline. The CDR3 sequence is 15 residues long.

The V call is TRBV28, the J call TRBJ1-2; D is unclear. The length of the CDR3 is 14 residues. Germline V CDR1 and CDR2: MDHEN, SYDVKM. Trimming took 5 bases from V and 3 from J, leaving 13 bases between them. The CDR3 region is CASSLPQDHYGYTF. In nucleotides, the CDR3 is TGTGCCAGCAGTCTTCCTCAGGATCACTATGGCTACACCTTC.

This clone has just one count. This chain uses TRBV3-1 (or the pseudogene TRBV3-2) with TRBJ1-3; D is undetermined. Germline loops: CDR1 LGHDT, CDR2 YNNKEL (reference sequence). V dropped 1 base and J dropped 1 base, with 8 bases sitting between them. The CDR3 has 15 amino acids. The CDR3 protein is CASSQAAFSGNTIYF. CDR3 DNA sequence: TGTGCCAGCAGCCAAGCCGCGTTTTCTGGAAACACCATATATTTT.

The rearrangement joins TRBV11-1 to TRBJ1-4; D not certain. Looked up from germline, CDR1 is SGHAT and CDR2 is FQDESV (reference sequence). The V end lost 5 bases, the J end lost 10 bases, and 20 bases lay between the germline ends. CDR3 length: 15 amino acids. This CDR3 reads CASSPSEMGPRKLFF. The CDR3 DNA is TGTGCCAGCAGCCCATCCGAGATGGGCCCCAGAAAACTGTTTTTT.

This clone was seen just once. The chain couples TRBV21-1 to TRBJ2-2; the D call of TRBD2 is as the table states it, not checked on the DNA. TRBV21-1 is termed a pseudogene. The CDR3 contains 16 residues. The CDR3 sequence: CASSKSGREKSGELFF. In DNA, the CDR3 is TGTGCCAGCAGCAAAAGCGGGAGGGAGAAAAGCGGGGAGCTGTTTTTT.

The V and J genes are TRBV24-1 and TRBJ1-2, with TRBD1 matching over 11 bases. The J segment lost 7 bases and the V segment lost 3 bases, leaving 6 bases of the junction unmatched. The CDR3 has 15 amino acids. Germline V gene sequence: CDR1 KGHDR, CDR2 SFDVKD. CDR3 DNA: TGTGCCACCAGTGATCCGGGACAGGGGGTACGTGGCTACACCTTC. Protein product: CATSDPGQGVRGYTF.

The genes are TRBV5-1 and TRBJ2-1; 11 bases align to TRBD2. V gave up 5 bases and J gave up 10 bases; unmatched junction bases: 8. The length of the CDR3 is 14 residues. The germline V gene encodes CDR1 SGHRS and CDR2 YFSETQ. The CDR3 is CASSSGTSGLEQFF. The CDR3 DNA sequence: TGCGCCAGCAGTTCCGGGACTAGCGGCCTGGAGCAGTTCTTC.

This clone has only a few counts. The chain carries TRBV4-1 and TRBJ2-7; 8 bases map to TRBD2. Germline trimming cut 0 bases from V and 2 bases from J; bases unmatched to any gene: 3. Germline V gene lookup returns CDR1 MGHRA and CDR2 YSYEKL. The CDR3 covers 15 residues. The CDR3: CASSQDAGLAYEQYF. In nucleotides, the CDR3 is TGCGCCAGCAGCCAAGACGCGGGACTAGCCTACGAGCAGTACTTC.

This chain connects TRBV4-3 to TRBJ2-2; 9 nucleotides agree with TRBD1. J was trimmed by 4 bases and V by 0 bases; bases with no gene match: 3. This CDR3 is 16 amino acids long. CDR1 is LGHNA, CDR2 YSLEER, per germline. CDR3 DNA sequence: TGCGCCAGCAGCCAAGATGTGACAGGGGGCACCGGGGAGCTGTTTTTT. Protein sequence: CASSQDVTGGTGELFF.

The chain combines TRBV7-2 with TRBJ2-2, with TRBD2 identical over 8 bases. V was clipped by 1 base and J by 7 bases; unmatched bases: 5. Per the germline V gene, CDR1 is SGHTA and CDR2 is FQGNSA. The CDR3 has 15 residues. This CDR3 reads CASSLVSGTSGELFF. The DNA of the CDR3 is TGTGCCAGCAGCTTAGTATCCGGGACTAGCGGGGAGCTGTTTTTT.

The chain uses TRBV4-3 and TRBJ1-3; 7 nucleotides line up with TRBD1. The germline CDR1 and CDR2 sequences are LGHNA and YSLEER. This CDR3 region has 16 residues. V shed 2 bases and J 1 base; nucleotides not matched to a gene: 5. CDR3 DNA: TGCGCCAGCAGCCAACAAAGACAGGGTTCTGGAAACACCATATATTTT. Protein sequence: CASSQQRQGSGNTIYF.

The V and J genes are TRBV3-1 (or the pseudogene TRBV3-2) and TRBJ2-3; D is undetermined. Germline CDR1 is LGHDT and CDR2 is YNNKEL (reference sequence). V lost 3 bases and J lost 3, with 7 bases in between. This CDR3 has 13 amino acids. The CDR3 spells CASSQSRTDTQYF. The CDR3 DNA reads TGTGCCAGCAGCCAGTCGCGGACAGATACGCAGTATTTT.

The chain employs TRBV30 and TRBJ2-7, with 8 nucleotides matching TRBD2. This CDR3 has 13 residues. V dropped 3 bases and J dropped 8; count of bases not matched to a gene: 9. CDR1 and CDR2 (germline): GTSNPN, SVGIG (reference sequence). The CDR3 region is CAWRGLGGEKQYF. The CDR3 DNA follows: TGTGCCTGGAGGGGACTAGGGGGTGAGAAGCAGTACTTC.

The chain is built from TRBV5-1 and TRBJ2-1; 7 bases are shared with TRBD1. J lost 8 bases, V lost 2 bases, and 7 bases had no gene match. Germline V gives CDR1 SGHRS, CDR2 YFSETQ. The CDR3 contains 14 residues. CDR3 sequence: CASSFLTGTDEQFF. The CDR3 DNA is TGCGCCAGCAGCTTTCTCACCGGGACAGATGAGCAGTTCTTC.

The genes are TRBV9 and TRBJ2-1, with TRBD2 matching 7 bases. Germline trimming cut 0 bases from V and 6 bases from J; bases unmatched to any gene: 9. Germline CDR1 reads SGDLS; CDR2 reads YYNGEE. The length of the CDR3 is 16 residues. CDR3 sequence reads: CASSVATGLVGNEQFF. The CDR3 nucleotides read TGTGCCAGCAGCGTAGCTACCGGACTAGTAGGCAATGAGCAGTTCTTC.

V usage is TRBV2 and J usage is TRBJ1-1, with 10 bases identical to TRBD1. From germline, CDR1 is SNHLY and CDR2 FYNNEI. Trimming cost V 4 bases and J 7 bases; bases outside gene matches: 6. The CDR3 is 14 amino acids. The CDR3 region is CASSAGGQGIEAFF. The CDR3 region has the DNA TGTGCCAGCAGTGCGGGGGGACAGGGGATTGAAGCTTTCTTT. Based on the CDR3 plus reference TRBV2 and TRBJ1-1, the full variable domain is EPEVTQTPSHQVTQMGQEVILRCVPISNHLYFYWYRQILGQKVEFLVSFYNNEISEKSEIFDDQFSVERPDGSNFTLKIRSTKLEDSAMYFCASSAGGQGIEAFFGQGTRLTVV.

The CDR3 spells CASSMRTGSKNIQYF. For the CDR3, the DNA is TGTGCCAGCAGCATGAGGACAGGGAGTAAAAACATTCAGTACTTC. The chain has TRBV2 and TRBJ2-4, with TRBD1 identical over 8 bases. From germline, CDR1 is SNHLY and CDR2 FYNNEI. The CDR3 sequence is 15 residues long. V was pared by 6 bases and J by 4 bases, with 8 bases of the junction left unmatched.

In its sample, this clone was seen once. The genes are TRBV7-9 and TRBJ2-3; TRBD1 might be the D (6 bases). Germline CDR1 and CDR2: SEHNR and FQNEAQ (reference sequence). The CDR3 sequence is 14 residues long. With 3 bases removed from V and 6 bases from J, the gap between germline ends came to 13 bases. Here the CDR3 DNA reads TGTGCCAGCAGCTTCCGGCAGGGGTGGGATACGCAGTATTTT. It encodes CASSFRQGWDTQYF.

This clone was seen once. V and J are TRBV28 and TRBJ1-2; D is unresolved. V was pared by 1 base and J by 7 bases, with 22 bases between. Germline V lookup: CDR1 MDHEN, CDR2 SYDVKM. The CDR3 totals 17 residues. CDR3 sequence reads: CASSLYVQPGSEVGYTF. CDR3 nucleotide sequence: TGTGCCAGCAGTTTATACGTGCAGCCGGGGAGTGAGGTTGGCTACACCTTC.